This T cell receptor beta chain comes out of a study of patients and donors after allogeneic stem cell transplantation (dated by TCRdb to about 2020). As for this clonotype: No antigen is known for it. This may stem from a read error, because a much larger clone lies one nucleotide away.

The germline V gene yields SGHRS for CDR1 and YFSETQ for CDR2. There are 15 amino acids in the CDR3, from cysteine to phenylalanine inclusive. The kept DNA is CDR3 alone, 45 bases in frame from the first base. Trimming removed 4 bases from V and 9 bases from J; the gene matches leave 11 bases unexplained. The method was RT-PCR. The sample was run on a NextSeq 550. The public reads were reanalyzed by TCRdb: fastp trimming at Q25, MiXCR alignment, in-frame beta chains only. Duplicate CDR3 protein sequences are folded into a single record with the most common DNA and genes. The sample table shows roughly 250,000 distinct CDR3 sequences, and roughly an eighth are seen once. The ten largest clones add up to under 14% of the sample.

Recombination connected TRBV5-1 to TRBJ2-1, with 9 bases matching TRBD2. The receptor was derived from a human donor who was either an allogeneic HSCT recipient or a stem cell or donor lymphocyte infusion donor (not recorded which). It is not recorded whose cells these are; they may come from a transplant donor. The sample consisted of blood, either unsorted or a sorted T cell fraction (not recorded which). CDR3 region: CASSIPSGVATEQFF. The nucleotides read TGCGCCAGCAGCATACCTAGCGGGGTGGCCACTGAGCAGTTCTTC.